Below, 14 T cell receptor beta chains from the same sample are listed, as sequenced in a study of blood T cell repertoires in COVID-19. Clones were read by immunoSEQ multiplex PCR, and TCRdb kept only the in-frame ones, dropping some. This table has some 150,000 clones, 75% to 85% appearing once. Sequencing was performed on peripheral blood. Receptor source: a woman of 80 years or more with active or convalescent COVID-19.

The chain uses TRBV7-6 and TRBJ2-2; 9 bases fit TRBD1. The junction had 5 bases not matched to a gene; V was cut back by 5 bases and J by 4 bases. Germline V lookup: CDR1 SGHVS, CDR2 FNYEAQ. The CDR3 totals 15 residues. The DNA of the CDR3 is TGTGCCAGCAGCCCCGGGACAGGGCCCACCGGGGAGCTGTTTTTT. Protein product: CASSPGTGPTGELFF.

The chain has TRBV9 and TRBJ2-1, with 10 bases matching TRBD2. The CDR3 has 18 amino acids. Germline CDR1 reads SGDLS; CDR2 reads YYNGEE. The V and J ends lost 3 bases and 9 bases, in that order; junction bases with no gene match: 18. The CDR3 coding sequence is TGTGCCAGCAGCGAGGGGAGGGCTAGCGGGGGCCGACGGGCTGAGCAGTTCTTC. Its translation is CASSEGRASGGRRAEQFF.

This chain uses TRBV4-2 with TRBJ1-4; D gene uncertain. Looked up from germline, CDR1 is LGHNA and CDR2 is YNFKEQ. The CDR3 contains 17 residues. V gave up 3 bases and J gave up 4 bases, with 18 bases separating them. CDR3 in amino acids: CASSHETRLGNNEKLFF. CDR3 in DNA: TGTGCCAGCAGCCACGAGACTAGGTTGGGGAATAATGAAAAACTGTTTTTT.

This clone has just a few counts. V is TRBV2 and J is TRBJ1-5; no clear D. In germline, CDR1 is SNHLY, CDR2 FYNNEI. The CDR3 runs 13 residues. V was trimmed by 6 bases and J by 5 bases, leaving 11 bases between them. The chain's CDR3 is CASRRNMDQPQHF. As DNA, the CDR3 is TGTGCCAGCAGACGTAACATGGATCAGCCCCAGCATTTT.

This sequence joins TRBV5-1 and TRBJ1-2; TRBD1 matches 9 bases. Germline V gives CDR1 SGHRS, CDR2 YFSETQ. There are 14 residues in the CDR3. Trimming at V came to 4 bases and at J to 7 bases, leaving 8 bases not matched to a gene. The CDR3, as DNA: TGCGCCAGCAGCCCCGGACAGGGGAACGGTGGCTACACCTTC. This sequence encodes CASSPGQGNGGYTF.

This rearrangement joins TRBV9 to TRBJ1-1; perhaps TRBD1 as D (5 bases). The CDR3 is 12 residues long. Germline lookup yields CDR1 SGDLS and CDR2 YYNGEE. Trimming stripped 0 bases from V and 7 bases from J, with 7 bases between. The chain's CDR3 is CASSVGRGEAFF. The CDR3 region has the DNA TGTGCCAGCAGCGTAGGTAGGGGTGAAGCTTTCTTT.

The chain employs TRBV5-1 and TRBJ1-2, with D hard to call. Trimming stripped 0 bases from V and 5 bases from J, with 11 bases between. The CDR3 length is 14 residues. Germline CDR1 and CDR2: SGHRS and YFSETQ. CDR3 sequence reads: CASSLDKGEYGYTF. The CDR3 DNA reads as TGCGCCAGCAGCTTGGACAAGGGAGAATATGGCTACACCTTC.

The V call is TRBV12-3 or TRBV12-4, the J call TRBJ2-4; possibly TRBD2 for D (6 bases). The germline V and J ends were trimmed by 11 bases and 6 bases, with 14 bases remaining between them. This CDR3 has 12 residues. DNA for the CDR3: TGTGCCTCGGGAGTGGTCGTAAACATTCAGTACTTC. It is translated as CASGVVVNIQYF.

V gene TRBV30 combines with J gene TRBJ1-3; D unclear. V dropped 1 base and J dropped 0 bases, with 7 bases sitting between them. Germline CDR1 GTSNPN, CDR2 SVGIG (reference sequence). The CDR3 loop spans 14 amino acids. The CDR3 reads CAWSGATSGNTIYF. The CDR3 coding sequence is TGTGCCTGGAGTGGGGCAACCTCTGGAAACACCATATATTTT. Full variable domain (outside the CDR3, taken from reference TRBV30 and TRBJ1-3): SQTIHQWPATLVQPVGSPLSLECTVEGTSNPNLYWYRQAAGRGLQLLFYSVGIGQISSEVPQNLSASRPQDRQFILSSKKLLLSDSGFYLCAWSGATSGNTIYFGEGSWLTVV.

The chain uses TRBV7-9 and TRBJ2-3, with 7 positions matching TRBD2. V lost 5 bases, J lost 4 bases, and 9 bases stayed unmatched. CDR1 and CDR2 from the germline V gene are SEHNR and FQNEAQ (reference sequence). The CDR3 sequence is 15 residues long. The CDR3 coding sequence is TGTGCCAGCAGCCACGGTTTGGGAGGGGCAGATACGCAGTATTTT. It specifies CASSHGLGGADTQYF.

This chain connects TRBV28 to TRBJ2-7, with a weak D call TRBD2 (6 bases). The CDR3 totals 17 residues. The germline V and J ends were trimmed by 5 bases and 2 bases, with 22 bases remaining between them. Germline V gene data show CDR1 as MDHEN and CDR2 as SYDVKM. CDR3 region: CASSPIFAEDYAYEQYF. The DNA for the CDR3 is TGTGCCAGCAGTCCGATATTTGCCGAGGACTACGCCTACGAGCAGTACTTC.

The chain combines TRBV11-2 with TRBJ2-1; a possible D gene is TRBD2 (7 bases). Deletions cut 9 bases from V and 8 bases from J, with 17 bases between. The CDR3 has 13 amino acids. Germline loops: CDR1 SGHAT, CDR2 FQNNGV. CDR3 sequence reads: CASLGGAAYEQFF. As DNA, the CDR3 is TGTGCCAGTTTGGGGGGGGCTGCATATGAGCAGTTCTTC.

The rearrangement joins TRBV4-1 to TRBJ2-5; the match to TRBD1 covers 8 bases. The V gene's germline CDR1 is MGHRA and CDR2 YSYEKL. The CDR3 is 16 residues long. V was pared by 0 bases and J by 6 bases, with 9 bases of the junction left unmatched. CDR3: CASSQDNAGGKKTQYF. CDR3 in DNA: TGCGCCAGCAGCCAAGATAACGCAGGGGGCAAGAAGACCCAGTACTTC.

The chain joins TRBV5-1 to TRBJ1-4; possibly TRBD1 for D (5 bases). This CDR3 spans 15 amino acids. CDR1 is SGHRS and CDR2 is YFSETQ in the germline V gene. V was cut by 0 bases and J by 4 bases, with 10 bases left in between. CDR3 bases: TGCGCCAGCAGCTTGGTCTTGACAGATAATGAAAAACTGTTTTTT. As protein: CASSLVLTDNEKLFF.